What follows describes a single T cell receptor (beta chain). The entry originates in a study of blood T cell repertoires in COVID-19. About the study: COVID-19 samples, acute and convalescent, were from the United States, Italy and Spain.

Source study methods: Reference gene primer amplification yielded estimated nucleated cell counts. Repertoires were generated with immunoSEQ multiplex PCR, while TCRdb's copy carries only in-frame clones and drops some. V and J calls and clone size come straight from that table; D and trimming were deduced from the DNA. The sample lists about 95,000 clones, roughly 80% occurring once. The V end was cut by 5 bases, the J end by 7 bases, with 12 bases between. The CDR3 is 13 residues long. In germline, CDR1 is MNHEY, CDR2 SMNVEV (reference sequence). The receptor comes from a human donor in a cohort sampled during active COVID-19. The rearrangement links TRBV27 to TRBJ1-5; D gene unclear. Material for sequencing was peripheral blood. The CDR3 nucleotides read TGTGCCAGCAGTCGGGTTCCTCGGCAGCCCCAGCATTTT. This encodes CASSRVPRQPQHF.